The 10 T cell receptor beta chains reported below all come from one sample, sequenced in a study of T cell responses to AZD1222 COVID-19 vaccine (dated by TCRdb to 2020 to 2023). Library generation was performed with the immunoSEQ multiplex PCR assay. This immuneACCESS table, as held by TCRdb, lists in-frame sequences with V and J called but not all clones. Of the missing ones, under half trace to an unresolved V gene in checked studies; the others have no known cause. The sample table contains about 150,000 clones; only one count was recorded for just over 85% of them. Of the sample, 5% to 5.5% falls within the top ten clones. The time point label, read with the paper, signifies: about 28 days (+/-7) after the second vaccine dose. The sequencing used peripheral blood, collected 28 days after the second AZD1222 dose. The receptors originated from an adult who received the AZD1222 COVID-19 vaccine.

The rearrangement links TRBV24-1 to TRBJ1-1; D possibly corresponds to TRBD1 (5 bases). The germline V gene has CDR1 KGHDR and CDR2 SFDVKD. The CDR3 is 14 amino acids. The V end lost 5 bases, the J end lost 4 bases, and 13 bases lay between the germline ends. The CDR3: CATSGPGGITEAFF. DNA for the CDR3: TGTGCCACCAGTGGTCCCGGGGGGATCACTGAAGCTTTCTTT.

The chain employs TRBV29-1 and TRBJ2-7; D possibly corresponds to TRBD1 (6 bases). The CDR3 extends over 12 amino acids. Germline V gene sequence: CDR1 SQVTM, CDR2 ANQGSEA. Trimming stripped 7 bases from V and 2 bases from J, with 12 bases between. The CDR3 bases are TGCAGCGCCCGACAGGATCCCTACGAGCAGTACTTC. Its translation: CSARQDPYEQYF.

The gene calls are TRBV12-3 or TRBV12-4 and TRBJ2-7; tentative D call: TRBD1 (5 bases). V was clipped by 3 bases and J by 2 bases, with 8 bases between them. This CDR3 has 13 residues. The CDR3 is CASSLGRAYEQYF. The CDR3 DNA reads as TGTGCCAGCAGTTTGGGCAGGGCCTACGAGCAGTACTTC.

The chain employs TRBV29-1 and TRBJ1-4, with unresolved D. CDR3 length: 13 amino acids. Trimming removed 0 bases from V and 4 bases from J, with 6 bases in between. CDR1 is SQVTM and CDR2 is ANQGSEA in the germline V gene. The CDR3 here is CSVEDPNNEKLFF. In DNA, the CDR3 is TGCAGCGTTGAAGACCCTAATAATGAAAAACTGTTTTTT.

This clone occurred once. This rearrangement joins TRBV11-2 to TRBJ1-6, with 9 bases lining up with TRBD1. Unmatched junction bases numbered 3, after V lost 4 bases and J lost 8 bases. This CDR3 contains 14 residues. Germline V gives CDR1 SGHAT, CDR2 FQNNGV. CDR3 sequence (DNA): TGTGCCAGCAGCTCGGGACAGGGTCATTCACCCCTCCACTTT. Its translation is CASSSGQGHSPLHF.

The chain has TRBV6-6 and TRBJ1-5; D gene ambiguous. The CDR3 is 14 residues long. V lost 5 bases to trimming and J lost 0 bases, with 8 bases between them. Germline values: CDR1 MNHNY, CDR2 SVGAGI (reference sequence). CDR3 residues: CASSPLDSNQPQHF. The CDR3 DNA sequence: TGTGCCAGCAGTCCTCTGGATAGCAATCAGCCCCAGCATTTT.

This chain connects TRBV4-2 to TRBJ1-2, with D unresolved. Trimming pared 7 bases from V and 2 bases from J, leaving 17 bases between. The CDR3 extends over 15 amino acids. CDR1 is LGHNA, CDR2 YNFKEQ, per germline. This CDR3 is CASKSLGVPNYGYTF. In DNA form, the CDR3 reads TGTGCCAGCAAGTCCCTCGGGGTGCCCAACTATGGCTACACCTTC.

This chain joins TRBV10-1 and TRBJ2-1; 7 positions match TRBD2. J was trimmed by 5 bases and V by 5 bases; bases with no gene match: 9. This CDR3 is built from 15 residues. CDR1 and CDR2 from the germline V gene are WNHNN and SYGVQD (reference sequence). Written as DNA, the CDR3 is TGCGCCAGCAGTTATGGGACGGGGGGAGACAATGAGCAGTTCTTC. As protein: CASSYGTGGDNEQFF.

This clone appeared a single time. The CDR3 bases are TGTGCCAGCAGCCCTCCAGGGTATGGGAACACTGAAGCTTTCTTT. Amino acid sequence: CASSPPGYGNTEAFF. This rearrangement joins TRBV7-2 to TRBJ1-1; possible D gene TRBD1, 5 bases. The CDR3 contains 15 residues. Trimming cost V 5 bases and J 1 base, with 14 bases left between them. The germline gives CDR1 SGHTA, CDR2 FQGNSA.

The chain uses TRBV2 and TRBJ1-2; 8 bases map to TRBD1. V shed 6 bases, J shed 3 bases, and the junction held 3 bases outside the gene matches. This CDR3 spans 13 amino acids. Per the germline V gene, CDR1 is SNHLY and CDR2 is FYNNEI. In DNA form, the CDR3 reads TGTGCCAGCAGGGAGGACAGGGACTATGGCTACACCTTC. Encoded protein: CASREDRDYGYTF.